The 21 T cell receptor beta chains listed next were all sequenced from one sample in a study of prognosis after radiotherapy for stage I lung cancer. Two-round multiplex PCR amplified TCR beta CDR3 from genomic DNA. Each TRBV and TRBJ gene had its own primer in the first PCR round. TCRdb reprocessed the multiplex PCR reads via MiXCR and lists one record per CDR3 protein. The data show about 18,000 distinct CDR3 sequences, around 55% seen once. The specimen was PBMCs, collected before or after stereotactic body radiation therapy (not recorded which). The receptors here all came from a donor at least 50 years old with non-small cell lung cancer.

At least ten counts were recorded for this clonotype. This rearrangement joins TRBV19 to TRBJ2-2; 9 bases agree with TRBD2. The germline V gene encodes CDR1 LNHDA and CDR2 SQIVND (reference sequence). Germline trimming cut 4 bases from V and 1 base from J; bases unmatched to any gene: 1. The length of the CDR3 is 15 residues. The CDR3 DNA is TGTGCCAGTAGTAGTAGCGGGAGGAACACCGGGGAGCTGTTTTTT. The encoded protein is CASSSSGRNTGELFF.

The V and J genes are TRBV11-2 and TRBJ2-7, with D tentatively TRBD2 (6 bases). Looked up from germline, CDR1 is SGHAT and CDR2 is FQNNGV. The CDR3 contains 15 residues. V was shortened by 1 base and J by 7 bases, with 17 bases between the two germline ends. CDR3 DNA: TGTGCCAGCAGCTTAGGAGCGGGCGGCTCTAGGGAGCAGTACTTC. Its translation is CASSLGAGGSREQYF.

Points on this clonotype: A far larger clone is one base from this, pointing to a likely read error. The CDR3 nucleotides are TGTGCCTCTGCTTCGAATGGAAATGAGCAGTTCTTC. This translates into CASASNGNEQFF. The V and J genes are TRBV6-5 and TRBJ2-1; no reliable D call. V dropped 11 bases and J dropped 7 bases, with 15 bases sitting between them. This CDR3 contains 12 residues. Germline CDR1 MNHEY, CDR2 SVGAGI.

This clonotype has a count of ten or more. This rearrangement joins TRBV9 to TRBJ2-2, with 13 bases that match TRBD2. Germline V gene data show CDR1 as SGDLS and CDR2 as YYNGEE. The CDR3 totals 15 residues. Trimming at V came to 3 bases and at J to 5 bases, leaving 1 base not matched to a gene. This CDR3 reads CASSGLAGGTGELFF. The CDR3 region has the DNA TGTGCCAGCAGCGGACTAGCGGGAGGTACCGGGGAGCTGTTTTTT.

On this clonotype itself: This sequence is one base from a far larger clone and is likely a read error. The chain recombines TRBV6-8 with TRBJ2-7; 7 nucleotides line up with TRBD2. CDR1 and CDR2 from the germline V gene are MNHGY and SAAAGT. The CDR3 runs 16 residues. CDR3 DNA: TGTTCCAGCAGTTACTCGAGCTCTAGCGGTACCTACGAGCAGTACTTC. This encodes CSSSYSSSSGTYEQYF.

This chain uses TRBV5-1 with TRBJ2-7; D is unresolved. Looked up from germline, CDR1 is SGHRS and CDR2 is YFSETQ. CDR3 size: 13 residues. V lost 2 bases, J lost 6 bases, and 12 bases lay in between. CDR3 sequence reads: CASSFLQCVEQYF. As DNA, the CDR3 is TGCGCCAGCAGCTTCCTCCAGTGTGTCGAGCAGTACTTC.

This clonotype is medium-sized within its sample. The chain is built from TRBV28 and TRBJ1-2, with unresolved D. Deletions cut 8 bases from V and 0 bases from J, with 4 bases between. Germline assignment: CDR1 MDHEN and CDR2 SYDVKM. This CDR3 is 11 amino acids long. The CDR3 spells CASGSNYGYTF. The CDR3 DNA is TGTGCCAGCGGGTCTAACTATGGCTACACCTTC.

In its sample, this clonotype was seen many times. V and J are TRBV12-3 or TRBV12-4 and TRBJ2-7; D may be TRBD2 (6 bases). Trimming removed 8 bases at V and 2 bases at J, with 7 bases between. The length of the CDR3 is 11 residues. The CDR3 sequence: CASGGAYEQYF. The CDR3 coding sequence is TGTGCCAGCGGAGGGGCCTACGAGCAGTACTTC.

The genes are TRBV11-3 and TRBJ2-2; either TRBD1 or TRBD2 may supply D (5 bases each). CDR3 length: 13 amino acids. CDR1 is SGHNT and CDR2 is YENEEA in the germline V gene. The germline V and J ends were trimmed by 5 bases and 12 bases, with 16 bases remaining between them. The CDR3 protein is CASSQSGREQLFF. CDR3 coding DNA: TGTGCCAGCAGCCAGTCGGGCAGGGAGCAGCTGTTTTTT.

This clonotype was seen many times. V and J are TRBV18 and TRBJ2-7; the match to TRBD2 covers 7 bases. CDR1 is KGHSH, CDR2 LQKENI, per germline. The V gene end was trimmed by 3 bases and the J gene end by 4 bases; junction bases not matched to a gene: 3. The CDR3 loop spans 13 amino acids. This CDR3 reads CASSPVGGYEQYF. The CDR3 nucleotides are TGTGCCAGCTCACCGGTGGGAGGGTACGAGCAGTACTTC. Filled out from reference TRBV18 and TRBJ2-7, the complete variable domain reads NAGVMQNPRHLVRRRGQEARLRCSPMKGHSHVYWYRQLPEEGLKFMVYLQKENIIDESGMPKERFSAEFPKEGPSILRIQQVVRGDSAAYFCASSPVGGYEQYFGPGTRLTVT.

The chain couples TRBV28 to TRBJ1-5, with D perhaps matching TRBD1 (5 bases). Germline CDR1 and CDR2: MDHEN and SYDVKM. This CDR3 region has 15 residues. V lost 0 bases and J lost 7, with 13 bases in between. The CDR3 bases are TGTGCCAGCAGTTTATGGAGGGGCAACGGCCAGCCCCAGCATTTT. It translates to CASSLWRGNGQPQHF.

The V call is TRBV5-1, the J call TRBJ2-7, with D perhaps TRBD2 (5 bases). V shed 4 bases and J shed 2 bases, with 13 bases lying between them. This CDR3 is built from 14 residues. The germline gives CDR1 SGHRS, CDR2 YFSETQ. The CDR3 coding sequence is TGCGCCAGCAGCGGGAGTGGGTCTCCCTACGAGCAGTACTTC. It translates to CASSGSGSPYEQYF. Combining the CDR3 with reference TRBV5-1 and TRBJ2-7 gives the whole variable domain KAGVTQTPRYLIKTRGQQVTLSCSPISGHRSVSWYQQTPGQGLQFLFEYFSETQRNKGNFPGRFSGRQFSNSRSEMNVSTLELGDSALYLCASSGSGSPYEQYFGPGTRLTVT.

This clonotype occurred many times. The V and J genes are TRBV10-2 and TRBJ2-5; a weak D match, TRBD1 (5 bases). CDR3 length: 13 residues. Germline V gives CDR1 WSHSY, CDR2 SAAADI. Trimming removed 2 bases at V and 7 bases at J, with 11 bases between. CDR3 bases: TGCGCCAGCAGTGAGCAGCAGGGCTTGACCCAGTACTTC. This codes for CASSEQQGLTQYF.

By share, this clonotype ranks as medium-sized. The chain uses TRBV12-3 or TRBV12-4 and TRBJ2-7; 7 positions agree with TRBD2. This CDR3 has 12 residues. V lost 6 bases, J lost 4 bases, and 3 bases stayed unmatched. The chain's CDR3 is CASRLGGYEQYF. CDR3 sequence (DNA): TGTGCCAGCAGACTCGGGGGGTACGAGCAGTACTTC.

In DNA, the CDR3 is TGCAGTGCTAGAGATCAACTCACCGTGTCTGAAGCTTTCTTT. Translating gives CSARDQLTVSEAFF. The rearrangement links TRBV20-1 to TRBJ1-1; D remains ambiguous. V was clipped by 0 bases and J by 6 bases, with 14 bases between them. The CDR3 contains 14 residues. The germline V gene has CDR1 DFQATT and CDR2 SNEGSKA (reference sequence).

Worth noting for this clonotype: This likely stems from a read error, as it lies one base from a far larger clone. The chain links TRBV6-8 to TRBJ2-5; possible D gene TRBD2, 6 bases. CDR1 MNHGY and CDR2 SAAAGT come from the germline V gene. The CDR3 is 15 residues long. CDR3 residues: CARSYSRRGQETQYF. DNA for the CDR3: TGTGCCAGAAGTTACTCGAGGAGGGGTCAAGAGACCCAGTACTTC.

This clonotype was found a few times. The chain joins TRBV6-2 or TRBV6-3 to TRBJ2-2; D is possibly TRBD1 (6 bases). This CDR3 region has 15 residues. Trimming shortened V by 1 base and J by 6 bases, and 12 bases separated the two germline ends. CDR1 is MNHEY, CDR2 SVGEGT, per germline. The CDR3 nucleotides read TGTGCCAGCAGTTACTATGCAGGGGCTCCCGGGGAGCTGTTTTTT. This codes for CASSYYAGAPGELFF.

The CDR3 here is CASGLAGTETYEQYF. As DNA, the CDR3 is TGTGCTAGTGGTTTGGCGGGGACGGAAACCTACGAGCAGTACTTC. The chain links TRBV12-5 to TRBJ2-7, with D perhaps assigned TRBD1 or TRBD2 (5 bases each). The CDR3 covers 15 residues. Germline assignment: CDR1 LGHNT and CDR2 FRNRAP. With 1 base removed from V and 2 bases from J, the gap between germline ends came to 12 bases. Full variable domain (rest looked up from reference TRBV12-5 and TRBJ2-7): DARVTQTPRHKVTEMGQEVTMRCQPILGHNTVFWYRQTMMQGLELLAYFRNRAPLDDSGMPKDRFSAEMPDATLATLKIQPSEPRDSAVYFCASGLAGTETYEQYFGPGTRLTVT.

This clonotype ranks as medium-sized. The rearrangement joins TRBV5-1 to TRBJ2-7; D might be TRBD1 or TRBD2, each matching 5 bases. Trimming stripped 5 bases from V and 1 base from J, with 13 bases between. The length of the CDR3 is 14 residues. The germline CDR1 and CDR2 sequences are SGHRS and YFSETQ. The CDR3 is CASRSGRGSYEQYF. The CDR3 nucleotides are TGCGCCAGCAGATCGGGACGGGGATCCTACGAGCAGTACTTC.

As for this clonotype: This may arise from a read error, as a much more abundant clone is one base away. V usage is TRBV12-3 or TRBV12-4 and J usage is TRBJ2-2, with D unresolved. V dropped 8 bases and J dropped 4 bases, with 5 bases sitting between them. The CDR3 covers 11 residues. In DNA form, the CDR3 reads TGTGCCAGCGGAAGCACCGGGGAGCTGTTTTTT. This sequence encodes CASGSTGELFF.

V gene TRBV6-2 or TRBV6-3 combines with J gene TRBJ1-2; 8 bases align to TRBD1. The CDR3 runs 17 residues. Losses at the gene ends were 5 bases for V and 2 bases for J; bases not matched to a gene: 13. Germline CDR1 is MNHEY and CDR2 is SVGEGT. The CDR3 DNA sequence: TGTGCCAGCAGTGAAGGGGTGACAGGGGAAGTAAACTATGGCTACACCTTC. Amino acids: CASSEGVTGEVNYGYTF.